This T cell receptor beta chain was sequenced for a study of blood T cell repertoires in COVID-19. Study background: Samples of COVID-19 (acute and convalescent) were obtained from the United States, Italy and Spain.

This CDR3 spans 15 amino acids. V gave up 3 bases and J gave up 2 bases, with 14 bases separating them. The germline V gene has CDR1 DFQATT and CDR2 SNEGSKA (reference sequence). Per the study methods: Nucleated cell counts were estimated from reference gene primer amplification. Profiling relied on immunoSEQ multiplex PCR, and the TCRdb table lists in-frame clones only, not all of them. That table furnishes V, J and clone size, whereas the DNA furnished D and trimming. This sample has tens of thousands of clones; approximately 91% occur once, and the top ten carry more than 7.5%. The TCR was taken from a woman older than 75 with acute or convalescent COVID-19. The sample comprised peripheral blood. V usage is TRBV20-1 and J usage is TRBJ1-5; D is unresolved. This CDR3 reads CSASFSGLGNQPQHF. The CDR3 DNA reads TGCAGTGCTAGTTTCTCCGGACTCGGCAATCAGCCCCAGCATTTT.